These 13 T cell receptor beta chains share one sample of origin, sequenced in a study of cytomegalovirus exposure and HLA in healthy donors (dated by TCRdb to between 2016 and 2019). Receptors were amplified or captured by the immunoSEQ multiplex PCR assay. A mixture of 60 forward primers for TCR Vbeta segments and 13 reverse primers for TCR Jbeta segments was used in the multiplex PCR. The table comes from immuneACCESS by way of TCRdb, which keeps in-frame sequences with V and J called. Part of the clones is missing from these tables; in studies checked, under half for an unresolved V gene and the rest for unknown reasons. This sample's table carries about 64,000 clones. The top ten clonotypes cover less than 4% of the sample. The sample was PBMCs. Receptors were obtained from a woman between 18 and 30 years old in good health and CMV-seronegative.

This sequence joins TRBV18 and TRBJ1-2, with TRBD1 matching 9 bases. This CDR3 region has 16 residues. V gave up 3 bases and J gave up 3 bases; unmatched junction bases: 8. The germline CDR1 and CDR2 sequences are KGHSH and LQKENI. In DNA form, the CDR3 reads TGTGCCAGCTCACCTTTCCAGAGGACAGGGGACTATGGCTACACCTTC. Translating it yields CASSPFQRTGDYGYTF.

The V and J genes are TRBV5-4 and TRBJ1-1; TRBD1 aligns across 8 bases. This CDR3 has 13 amino acids. The germline V gene has CDR1 SGHNT and CDR2 YYREEE (reference sequence). Losses at the gene ends were 8 bases for V and 3 bases for J; bases not matched to a gene: 6. The CDR3 spells CARSDRVYTEAFF. The CDR3, as DNA: TGTGCCAGGTCGGACAGGGTGTACACTGAAGCTTTCTTT.

The chain uses TRBV6-1 and TRBJ1-2, with D maybe TRBD1 (6 bases). Trimming stripped 7 bases from V and 3 bases from J, with 18 bases between. Germline V CDR1 and CDR2: MNHNS, SASEGT. CDR3 length: 15 residues. The CDR3 loop is CASILGVGAHYGYTF. CDR3 coding DNA: TGTGCCAGCATCCTAGGGGTGGGGGCTCACTATGGCTACACCTTC.

The rearrangement links TRBV5-1 to TRBJ2-3, with 11 bases fitting TRBD2. This CDR3 region has 16 residues. Trimming removed 4 bases from V and 4 bases from J; junction bases left unmatched: 8. Looked up from germline, CDR1 is SGHRS and CDR2 is YFSETQ. CDR3 DNA: TGCGCCAGCAGCCACTCTAGCGGGAGGTCCCCAGATACGCAGTATTTT. The encoded protein is CASSHSSGRSPDTQYF.

The chain is built from TRBV11-2 and TRBJ2-7, with unresolved D. V was pared by 1 base and J by 1 base, with 8 bases between. Germline V gives CDR1 SGHAT, CDR2 FQNNGV. The CDR3 runs 14 residues. CDR3: CASSLVATSYEQYF. CDR3 sequence (DNA): TGTGCCAGCAGCTTAGTCGCCACTTCCTACGAGCAGTACTTC.

The rearrangement links TRBV25-1 to TRBJ2-7; 8 nucleotides match TRBD2. The CDR3 is 14 residues long. Trimming cost V 3 bases and J 3 bases; bases outside gene matches: 4. Per germline, CDR1 MGHDK and CDR2 SYGVNS. The CDR3, as DNA: TGTGCCAGCAGTGACGGGAGGGACGGCTACGAGCAGTACTTC. This sequence encodes CASSDGRDGYEQYF.

The chain employs TRBV9 and TRBJ1-3, with D possibly matching TRBD1 (6 bases). Germline V CDR1 and CDR2: SGDLS, YYNGEE. Trimming stripped 3 bases from V and 4 bases from J, with 17 bases between. The CDR3 has 16 residues. As DNA, the CDR3 is TGTGCCAGCAGCGGCCGGGGGGCTGCCTTCGGAAACACCATATATTTT. Translating it yields CASSGRGAAFGNTIYF.

The chain employs TRBV5-4 and TRBJ1-1, with no clear D. Germline V gene sequence: CDR1 SGHNT, CDR2 YYREEE (reference sequence). This CDR3 contains 14 residues. With 0 bases removed from V and 0 bases from J, the gap between germline ends came to 6 bases. This CDR3 is CASSLGGVNTEAFF. CDR3 DNA sequence: TGTGCCAGCAGCTTGGGCGGGGTGAACACTGAAGCTTTCTTT.

The chain joins TRBV5-1 to TRBJ2-1, with 8 bases identical to TRBD1. Germline assignment: CDR1 SGHRS and CDR2 YFSETQ. The V and J ends lost 2 bases and 5 bases, in that order; junction bases with no gene match: 9. The CDR3 is 16 residues long. CDR3 sequence (DNA): TGCGCCAGCAGCTTCTTTACGGGACAGGCGAACAATGAGCAGTTCTTC. As protein: CASSFFTGQANNEQFF.

J is TRBJ1-2 and V is TRBV27; a weak D match, TRBD1 (6 bases). The germline V and J ends were trimmed by 3 bases and 2 bases, with 7 bases remaining between them. The CDR3 is 13 amino acids. Germline CDR1 MNHEY, CDR2 SMNVEV (reference sequence). The CDR3 here is CASSLDRNYGYTF. CDR3 coding DNA: TGTGCCAGCAGTTTGGACAGAAACTATGGCTACACCTTC.

This chain uses TRBV4-2 with TRBJ2-7; 7 nucleotides align to TRBD2. The CDR3 covers 16 residues. Germline CDR1 LGHNA, CDR2 YNFKEQ. J lost 2 bases, V lost 0 bases, and 7 bases had no gene match. The CDR3 DNA is TGTGCCAGCAGCCAAGATAGCGGGCGGACTACCTACGAGCAGTACTTC. It is translated as CASSQDSGRTTYEQYF.

The V gene is TRBV27, the J gene TRBJ1-2; D is ambiguous. Per the germline V gene, CDR1 is MNHEY and CDR2 is SMNVEV (reference sequence). This CDR3 has 13 amino acids. V was cut by 6 bases and J by 2 bases, with 10 bases left in between. CDR3 DNA sequence: TGTGCCAGCAGGCCGACAACAAACTATGGCTACACCTTC. It codes for CASRPTTNYGYTF.

The gene calls are TRBV6-1 and TRBJ2-1; TRBD2 agrees at 8 bases. This CDR3 has 16 residues. The germline V gene encodes CDR1 MNHNS and CDR2 SASEGT. V lost 4 bases and J lost 0; bases outside the gene matches: 5. CDR3 sequence: CASSAGGGPSYNEQFF. CDR3 DNA: TGTGCCAGCAGTGCGGGGGGGGGCCCCTCCTACAATGAGCAGTTCTTC.